Listed below are T cell receptor beta chains from one sample, sequenced in a study of long-term antiretroviral therapy in people with HIV. This table comes from immunoSEQ multiplex PCR, and its TCRdb copy is limited to in-frame clones, with some not included. The sample records 15,000 to 20,000 clones, roughly nine tenths being singletons. The sample in question was unsorted PBMCs, obtained 4.2 years after starting antiretroviral therapy. These receptors were taken from a man aged 50-59 years with HIV. Both conserved end residues are part of each CDR3. Each record gives: CDR3 protein, V gene, J gene, D gene. D genes are given only for firm matches.

CDR3: CASTPGQPGGYTF; V: TRBV19; J: TRBJ1-2; D: TRBD1
CDR3: CASSIEDRGGYTF; V: TRBV19; J: TRBJ1-2; D: -
CDR3: CASSPGLYYGYTF; V: TRBV6-5; J: TRBJ1-2; D: -
CDR3: CSVGVGDSLSGRNQPQHF; V: TRBV29-1; J: TRBJ1-5; D: -
CDR3: CAWTPPRSDTQYF; V: TRBV30; J: TRBJ2-3; D: -
CDR3: CASSSGQSSNGYTF; V: TRBV6-6; J: TRBJ1-2; D: -
CDR3: CASSLWDMAGGPDTQYF; V: TRBV28; J: TRBJ2-3; D: TRBD2
CDR3: CASSLFGEDTVYGYTF; V: TRBV28; J: TRBJ1-2; D: -
CDR3: CASSVRDRDIETQYF; V: TRBV6-4; J: TRBJ2-5; D: TRBD1
CDR3: CASDKGGPSYEQYF; V: TRBV6-1; J: TRBJ2-7; D: -
CDR3: CASSEPLSGYTDTQYF; V: TRBV25-1; J: TRBJ2-3; D: -
CDR3: CASSTGNYGYTF; V: TRBV6-1; J: TRBJ1-2; D: -
CDR3: CASSITPGQGAQPQHF; V: TRBV19; J: TRBJ1-5; D: TRBD1
CDR3: CSVVKGLANTEAFF; V: TRBV29-1; J: TRBJ1-1; D: -
CDR3: CASSYSRVAGAYEQYF; V: TRBV6-5; J: TRBJ2-7; D: TRBD2
CDR3: CASSASGGPNQPQHF; V: TRBV7-2; J: TRBJ1-5; D: -
CDR3: CASTPAGVNYGYTF; V: TRBV19; J: TRBJ1-2; D: -
CDR3: CASSHLQGAATQYF; V: TRBV14; J: TRBJ2-3; D: TRBD1
CDR3: CASSFSYNEQFF; V: TRBV5-1; J: TRBJ2-1; D: -
CDR3: CASSLGQWGSEQFF; V: TRBV19; J: TRBJ2-1; D: TRBD1
CDR3: CASSTEVGTGRTPLHF; V: TRBV21-1; J: TRBJ1-6; D: -
CDR3: CASSLEAEQYF; V: TRBV7-9; J: TRBJ2-7; D: -
CDR3: CASSRKNEQFF; V: TRBV6-6; J: TRBJ2-1; D: -
CDR3: CASSPDAEGGYTF; V: TRBV18; J: TRBJ1-2; D: -
CDR3: CASSGGDFYGYTF; V: TRBV19; J: TRBJ1-2; D: TRBD1
CDR3: CASSINSKNIQYF; V: TRBV18; J: TRBJ2-4; D: -
CDR3: CASSLEKGRNYGYTF; V: TRBV7-2; J: TRBJ1-2; D: -
CDR3: CAWSSRPREAFF; V: TRBV30; J: TRBJ1-1; D: -
CDR3: CAWSADSYNEQFF; V: TRBV30; J: TRBJ2-1; D: -
CDR3: CASSPGDFEQYF; V: TRBV5-5; J: TRBJ2-7; D: -
CDR3: CAISVGQENTEAFF; V: TRBV10-3; J: TRBJ1-1; D: -
CDR3: CASSEITGTGNTEAFF; V: TRBV6-1; J: TRBJ1-1; D: TRBD1
CDR3: CASRSGGGNEQFF; V: TRBV5-1; J: TRBJ2-1; D: TRBD2
CDR3: CASGTGNSPLHF; V: TRBV19; J: TRBJ1-6; D: TRBD1
CDR3: CASSYGEGGETQYF; V: TRBV6-5; J: TRBJ2-5; D: -
CDR3: CASKQLGHQLSGNTIYF; V: TRBV19; J: TRBJ1-3; D: -
CDR3: CSVQSPTSSVPNEQFF; V: TRBV29-1; J: TRBJ2-1; D: TRBD2
CDR3: CASSQGGGVLETQYF; V: TRBV4-1; J: TRBJ2-5; D: -
CDR3: CASSVAGGGNEQFF; V: TRBV6-5; J: TRBJ2-1; D: TRBD2
CDR3: CASSVGWAGTGSYEQYF; V: TRBV9; J: TRBJ2-7; D: TRBD1
CDR3: CASEGTGGFFYGYTF; V: TRBV2; J: TRBJ1-2; D: TRBD1
CDR3: CASSWIPMVEQFF; V: TRBV7-3; J: TRBJ2-1; D: -
CDR3: CASSPRDRGNSYEQYF; V: TRBV18; J: TRBJ2-7; D: TRBD1
CDR3: CASSRNTGGWTPTQYF; V: TRBV7-9; J: TRBJ2-3; D: TRBD1
CDR3: CAWSPRTGRSLYEQYF; V: TRBV30; J: TRBJ2-7; D: -
CDR3: CASSLQGVNTEAFF; V: TRBV5-4; J: TRBJ1-1; D: -
CDR3: CASRSRDSSPPTF; V: TRBV6-1; J: TRBJ1-2; D: TRBD1
CDR3: CASSGFRAEAFF; V: TRBV25-1; J: TRBJ1-1; D: -
CDR3: CASSQHGGANEQYF; V: TRBV4-1; J: TRBJ2-7; D: TRBD2
CDR3: CASSFPPLAGYSYEQYF; V: TRBV7-2; J: TRBJ2-7; D: TRBD2
CDR3: CASSLPGPMNTEAFF; V: TRBV6-6; J: TRBJ1-1; D: -
CDR3: CASSLRTDSTDTQYF; V: TRBV5-4; J: TRBJ2-3; D: -
CDR3: CASSVGAVKNEKLFF; V: TRBV9; J: TRBJ1-4; D: -
CDR3: CAGDRRNTEAFF; V: TRBV6-4; J: TRBJ1-1; D: TRBD1
CDR3: CASRSGEEAFF; V: TRBV5-1; J: TRBJ1-1; D: -
CDR3: CASRADRGAYGYTF; V: TRBV6-4; J: TRBJ1-2; D: TRBD1
CDR3: CASSLASAGTGHGYTF; V: TRBV5-1; J: TRBJ1-2; D: TRBD1
CDR3: CASSDDRTGGSDTQYF; V: TRBV5-5; J: TRBJ2-3; D: TRBD1
CDR3: CAITGDPPADTQYF; V: TRBV10-3; J: TRBJ2-3; D: -
CDR3: CAISEGAGSGQPQHF; V: TRBV10-3; J: TRBJ1-5; D: -